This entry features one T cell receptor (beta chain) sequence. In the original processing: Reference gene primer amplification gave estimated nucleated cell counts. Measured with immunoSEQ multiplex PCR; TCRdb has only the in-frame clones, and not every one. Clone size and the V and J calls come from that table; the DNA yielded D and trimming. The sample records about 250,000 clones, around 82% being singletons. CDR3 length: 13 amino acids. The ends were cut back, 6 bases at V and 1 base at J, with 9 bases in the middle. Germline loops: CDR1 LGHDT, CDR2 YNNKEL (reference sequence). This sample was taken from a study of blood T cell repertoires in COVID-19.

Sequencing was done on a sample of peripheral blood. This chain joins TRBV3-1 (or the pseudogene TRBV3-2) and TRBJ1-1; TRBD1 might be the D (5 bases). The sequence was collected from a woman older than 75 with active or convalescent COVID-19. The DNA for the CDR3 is TGTGCCAGCAGTACAGGTAGGAACACTGAAGCTTTCTTT. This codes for CASSTGRNTEAFF.